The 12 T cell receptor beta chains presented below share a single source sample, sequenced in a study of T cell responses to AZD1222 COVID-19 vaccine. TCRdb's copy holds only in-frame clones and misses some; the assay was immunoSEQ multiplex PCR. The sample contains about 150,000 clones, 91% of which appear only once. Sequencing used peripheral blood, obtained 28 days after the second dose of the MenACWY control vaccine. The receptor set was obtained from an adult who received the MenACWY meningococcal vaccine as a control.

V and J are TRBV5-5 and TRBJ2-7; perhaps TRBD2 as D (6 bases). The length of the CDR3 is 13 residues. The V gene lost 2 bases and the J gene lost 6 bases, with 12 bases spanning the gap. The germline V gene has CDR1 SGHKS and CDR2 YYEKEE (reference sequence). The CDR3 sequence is CASSFPSVSEQYF. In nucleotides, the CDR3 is TGTGCCAGCAGCTTTCCTAGCGTTTCCGAGCAGTACTTC.

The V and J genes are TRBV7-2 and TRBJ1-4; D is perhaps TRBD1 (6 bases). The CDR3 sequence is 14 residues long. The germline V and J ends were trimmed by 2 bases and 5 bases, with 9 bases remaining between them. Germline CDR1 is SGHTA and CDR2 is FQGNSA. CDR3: CASSLRTDNEKLFF. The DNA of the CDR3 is TGTGCCAGCAGCTTAAGGACAGACAATGAAAAACTGTTTTTT.

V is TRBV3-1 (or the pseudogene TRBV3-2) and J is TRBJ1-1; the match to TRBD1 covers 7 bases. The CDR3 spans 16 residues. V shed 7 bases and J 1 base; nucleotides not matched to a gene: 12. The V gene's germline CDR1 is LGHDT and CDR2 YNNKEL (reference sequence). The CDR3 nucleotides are TGTGCCAGCACGAGCCGACAGACAGGGACGAACACTGAAGCTTTCTTT. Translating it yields CASTSRQTGTNTEAFF.

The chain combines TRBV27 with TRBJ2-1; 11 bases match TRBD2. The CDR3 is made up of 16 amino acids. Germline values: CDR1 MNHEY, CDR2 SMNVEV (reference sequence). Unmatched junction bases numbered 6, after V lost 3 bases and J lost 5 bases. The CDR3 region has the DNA TGTGCCAGCAGTTTCCTGACTAGCGGGACCCACAATGAGCAGTTCTTC. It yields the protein CASSFLTSGTHNEQFF.

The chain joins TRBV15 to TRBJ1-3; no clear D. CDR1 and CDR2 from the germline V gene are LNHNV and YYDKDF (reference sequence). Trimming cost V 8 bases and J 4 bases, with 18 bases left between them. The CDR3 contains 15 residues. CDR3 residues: CATGSDRRTGNTIYF. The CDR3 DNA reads TGTGCCACCGGGAGCGATAGACGGACGGGAAACACCATATATTTT.

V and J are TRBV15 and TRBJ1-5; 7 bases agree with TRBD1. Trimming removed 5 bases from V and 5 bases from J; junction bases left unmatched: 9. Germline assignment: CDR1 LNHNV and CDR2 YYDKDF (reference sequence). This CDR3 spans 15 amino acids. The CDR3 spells CATSFGSGQHQPQHF. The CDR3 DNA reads TGTGCCACCAGCTTTGGCTCGGGACAGCATCAGCCCCAGCATTTT.

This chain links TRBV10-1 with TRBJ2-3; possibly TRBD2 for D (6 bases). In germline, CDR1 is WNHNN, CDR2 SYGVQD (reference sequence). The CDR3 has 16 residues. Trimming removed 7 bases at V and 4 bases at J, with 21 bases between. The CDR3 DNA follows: TGCGCCAGCAATAATGGAGGGGAGCCCGGGGCAGATACGCAGTATTTT. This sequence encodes CASNNGGEPGADTQYF.

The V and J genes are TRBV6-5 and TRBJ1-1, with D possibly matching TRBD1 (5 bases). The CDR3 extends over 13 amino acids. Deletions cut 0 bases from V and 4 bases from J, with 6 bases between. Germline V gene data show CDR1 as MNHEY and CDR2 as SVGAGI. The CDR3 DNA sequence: TGTGCCAGCAGTTACTCGAGGGGCACTGAAGCTTTCTTT. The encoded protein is CASSYSRGTEAFF.

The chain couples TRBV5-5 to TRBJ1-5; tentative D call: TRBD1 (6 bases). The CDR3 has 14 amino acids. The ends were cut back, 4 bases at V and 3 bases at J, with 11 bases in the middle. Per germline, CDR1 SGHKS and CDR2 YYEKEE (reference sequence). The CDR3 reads CASSGGQANQPQHF. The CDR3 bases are TGTGCCAGCAGCGGGGGACAAGCCAATCAGCCCCAGCATTTT.

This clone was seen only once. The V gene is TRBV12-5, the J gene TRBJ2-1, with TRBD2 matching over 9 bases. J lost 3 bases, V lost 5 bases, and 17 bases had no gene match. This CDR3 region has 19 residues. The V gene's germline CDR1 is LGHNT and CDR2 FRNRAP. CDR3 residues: CASGTQALGGRGVYNEQFF. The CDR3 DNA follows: TGTGCTAGTGGTACCCAGGCTCTCGGCGGGAGGGGTGTCTACAATGAGCAGTTCTTC.

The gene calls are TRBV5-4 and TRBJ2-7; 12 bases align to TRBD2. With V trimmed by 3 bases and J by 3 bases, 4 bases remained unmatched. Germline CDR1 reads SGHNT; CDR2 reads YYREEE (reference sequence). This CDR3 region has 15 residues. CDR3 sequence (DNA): TGTGCCAGCAGCTCCAGACTAGCGGGAGTCTACGAGCAGTACTTC. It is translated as CASSSRLAGVYEQYF.

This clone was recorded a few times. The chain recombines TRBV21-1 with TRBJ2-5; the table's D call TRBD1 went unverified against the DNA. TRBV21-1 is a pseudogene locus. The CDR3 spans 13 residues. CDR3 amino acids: CASSEGQGETQYF. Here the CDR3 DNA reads TGTGCCAGCAGCGAGGGGCAGGGGGAGACCCAGTACTTC.